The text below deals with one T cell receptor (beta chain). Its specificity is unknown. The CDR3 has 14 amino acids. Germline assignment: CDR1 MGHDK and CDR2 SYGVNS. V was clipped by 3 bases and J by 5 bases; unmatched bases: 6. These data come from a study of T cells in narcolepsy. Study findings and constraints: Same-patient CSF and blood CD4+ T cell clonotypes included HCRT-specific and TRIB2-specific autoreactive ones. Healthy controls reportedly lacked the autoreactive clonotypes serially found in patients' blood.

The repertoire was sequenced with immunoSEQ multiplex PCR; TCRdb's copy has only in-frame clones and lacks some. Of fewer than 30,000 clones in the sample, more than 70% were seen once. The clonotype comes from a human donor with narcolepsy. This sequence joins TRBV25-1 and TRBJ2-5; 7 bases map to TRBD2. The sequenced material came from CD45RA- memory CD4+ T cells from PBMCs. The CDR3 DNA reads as TGTGCCAGCAGTGACCTTGGACTAGGGGAGACCCAGTACTTC. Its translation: CASSDLGLGETQYF.